A selection of T cell receptor beta chains follows, all from one sample in a study of cytomegalovirus exposure and HLA in healthy donors. TCRdb's table, derived via immunoSEQ multiplex PCR, lists solely in-frame clones and lacks some. The table lists 45,000 to 70,000 clones. The specimen sequenced was PBMCs. The receptor source for this set is a woman between 50 and 59 years old in good health and CMV-seropositive. CDR3s include the opening cysteine and the closing phenylalanine or tryptophan. The order of the fields is D gene, V gene, J gene, CDR3 protein, CDR3 DNA. D genes are given only for firm matches.

d_gene: TRBD1; v_gene: TRBV27; j_gene: TRBJ2-7; CDR3aa: CASSLSGTGAHEQYF; CDR3nt: TGTGCCAGCAGTTTATCGGGGACAGGGGCCCACGAGCAGTACTTC
d_gene: TRBD2; v_gene: TRBV5-1; j_gene: TRBJ2-3; CDR3aa: CASSLAGAADTQYF; CDR3nt: TGCGCCAGCAGCTTAGCGGGAGCGGCAGATACGCAGTATTTT
d_gene: -; v_gene: TRBV7-6; j_gene: TRBJ2-7; CDR3aa: CASSLDRGYEQYF; CDR3nt: TGTGCCAGCAGCTTAGACCGGGGCTACGAGCAGTACTTC
d_gene: -; v_gene: TRBV7-6; j_gene: TRBJ2-7; CDR3aa: CASSLALSYEQYF; CDR3nt: TGTGCCAGCAGCCTAGCTTTATCCTACGAGCAGTACTTC
d_gene: -; v_gene: TRBV7-9; j_gene: TRBJ2-7; CDR3aa: CASSLAGVGQGSSYEQYF; CDR3nt: TGTGCCAGCAGCTTAGCGGGGGTGGGGCAGGGGAGCTCCTACGAGCAGTACTTC
d_gene: -; v_gene: TRBV6-6; j_gene: TRBJ1-4; CDR3aa: CASSYSSGRNEKLFF; CDR3nt: TGTGCCAGCAGTTACTCGTCAGGGCGTAATGAAAAACTGTTTTTT
d_gene: -; v_gene: TRBV5-1; j_gene: TRBJ1-1; CDR3aa: CASSPSNRVNTEAFF; CDR3nt: TGCGCCAGCAGCCCTTCGAACAGGGTGAACACTGAAGCTTTCTTT
d_gene: -; v_gene: TRBV5-6; j_gene: TRBJ2-3; CDR3aa: CASSRTGWYTDTQYF; CDR3nt: TGTGCCAGCAGCCGAACAGGGTGGTACACAGATACGCAGTATTTT
d_gene: -; v_gene: TRBV27; j_gene: TRBJ2-3; CDR3aa: CASSLLTRSTDTQYF; CDR3nt: TGTGCCAGCAGTCTTCTTACACGAAGCACAGATACGCAGTATTTT
d_gene: -; v_gene: TRBV18; j_gene: TRBJ2-5; CDR3aa: CASSSTAQLETQYF; CDR3nt: TGTGCCAGCTCATCCACAGCACAGCTAGAGACCCAGTACTTC
d_gene: -; v_gene: TRBV5-1; j_gene: TRBJ2-3; CDR3aa: CASSPEGLRTDTQYF; CDR3nt: TGCGCCAGCAGCCCGGAGGGGCTTCGGACAGATACGCAGTATTTT
d_gene: -; v_gene: TRBV18; j_gene: TRBJ2-5; CDR3aa: CASSPGVKETQYF; CDR3nt: TGTGCCAGCTCACCTGGAGTGAAGGAGACCCAGTACTTC
d_gene: TRBD1; v_gene: TRBV14; j_gene: TRBJ2-1; CDR3aa: CASSPQGAIYYNEQFF; CDR3nt: TGTGCCAGCAGCCCACAGGGGGCAATCTACTACAATGAGCAGTTCTTC
d_gene: -; v_gene: TRBV18; j_gene: TRBJ1-6; CDR3aa: CASAPGQGNNSPLHF; CDR3nt: TGTGCCAGCGCCCCAGGGCAGGGGAATAATTCACCCCTCCACTTT
d_gene: -; v_gene: TRBV28; j_gene: TRBJ1-6; CDR3aa: CASSGLLRPYNSPLHF; CDR3nt: TGTGCCAGCAGCGGACTTTTACGACCCTATAATTCACCCCTCCACTTT
d_gene: TRBD2; v_gene: TRBV4-3; j_gene: TRBJ2-3; CDR3aa: CASSQQPSGRGTDTQYF; CDR3nt: TGCGCCAGCAGCCAGCAGCCTAGCGGGAGGGGGACAGATACGCAGTATTTT
d_gene: -; v_gene: TRBV6-5; j_gene: TRBJ1-4; CDR3aa: CASSYGGGGEKLFF; CDR3nt: TGTGCCAGCAGTTACGGGGGGGGTGGTGAAAAACTGTTTTTT
d_gene: TRBD1; v_gene: TRBV4-2; j_gene: TRBJ1-2; CDR3aa: CASSQPGQGAGGYTF; CDR3nt: TGTGCCAGCAGTCAACCGGGACAGGGGGCTGGTGGCTACACCTTC
d_gene: -; v_gene: TRBV18; j_gene: TRBJ1-6; CDR3aa: CASSRQEYNSPLHF; CDR3nt: TGTGCCAGCTCCCGACAGGAGTATAATTCACCCCTCCACTTT
d_gene: TRBD2; v_gene: TRBV7-6; j_gene: TRBJ2-7; CDR3aa: CASSLLGLASYEQYF; CDR3nt: TGTGCCAGCAGCTTATTGGGACTAGCATCCTACGAGCAGTACTTC
d_gene: TRBD1; v_gene: TRBV7-9; j_gene: TRBJ2-5; CDR3aa: CASSLGWDRGRGETQYF; CDR3nt: TGTGCCAGCAGCTTAGGCTGGGACAGGGGGCGGGGAGAGACCCAGTACTTC
d_gene: -; v_gene: TRBV5-1; j_gene: TRBJ2-7; CDR3aa: CASRGVEGPYEQYF; CDR3nt: TGCGCCAGCAGAGGGGTGGAGGGGCCATACGAGCAGTACTTC
d_gene: -; v_gene: TRBV4-3; j_gene: TRBJ2-5; CDR3aa: CASSQVRLQETQYF; CDR3nt: TGCGCCAGCAGCCAAGTTCGACTACAAGAGACCCAGTACTTC
d_gene: TRBD1; v_gene: TRBV2; j_gene: TRBJ2-1; CDR3aa: CASSERGPPPYNEQFF; CDR3nt: TGTGCCAGCAGTGAAAGGGGGCCCCCCCCATACAATGAGCAGTTCTTC
d_gene: -; v_gene: TRBV20-1; j_gene: TRBJ1-1; CDR3aa: CSAAELAFF; CDR3nt: TGCAGTGCTGCGGAATTAGCTTTCTTT
d_gene: -; v_gene: TRBV6-5; j_gene: TRBJ2-5; CDR3aa: CASSLRGFQETQYF; CDR3nt: TGTGCCAGCAGTTTACGGGGTTTCCAAGAGACCCAGTACTTC
d_gene: -; v_gene: TRBV30; j_gene: TRBJ2-7; CDR3aa: CAWKTGHAYEQYF; CDR3nt: TGTGCCTGGAAAACAGGGCACGCCTACGAGCAGTACTTC
d_gene: -; v_gene: TRBV6-5; j_gene: TRBJ1-2; CDR3aa: CASSYGQGTGYTF; CDR3nt: TGTGCCAGCAGTTACGGGCAGGGAACGGGCTACACCTTC
d_gene: -; v_gene: TRBV28; j_gene: TRBJ1-1; CDR3aa: CASSSQSMRRKHTEAFF; CDR3nt: TGTGCCAGCAGTTCACAGTCCATGAGACGTAAGCACACTGAAGCTTTCTTT
d_gene: -; v_gene: TRBV9; j_gene: TRBJ1-5; CDR3aa: CASSAGGGEGQPQHF; CDR3nt: TGTGCCAGCAGCGCCGGCGGCGGAGAGGGTCAGCCCCAGCATTTT
d_gene: TRBD1; v_gene: TRBV27; j_gene: TRBJ1-4; CDR3aa: CASSSNYRGRGEKLFF; CDR3nt: TGTGCCAGCAGTTCCAACTACAGGGGCCGTGGTGAAAAACTGTTTTTT
d_gene: -; v_gene: TRBV12-1; j_gene: TRBJ2-3; CDR3aa: CASSSGTGTDTQYF; CDR3nt: TGTGCCAGCAGTTCCGGGACAGGAACAGATACGCAGTATTTT
d_gene: TRBD2; v_gene: TRBV18; j_gene: TRBJ2-7; CDR3aa: CASSPSLAGAYEQYF; CDR3nt: TGTGCCAGCTCACCCTCCTTAGCGGGGGCCTACGAGCAGTACTTC
d_gene: -; v_gene: TRBV5-1; j_gene: TRBJ2-1; CDR3aa: CASSLELAPEQFF; CDR3nt: TGCGCCAGCAGCTTGGAACTAGCCCCCGAGCAGTTCTTC
d_gene: -; v_gene: TRBV6-1; j_gene: TRBJ1-1; CDR3aa: CASSDRRGTPLHTEAFF; CDR3nt: TGTGCCAGCAGTGATCGGCGGGGAACCCCTCTCCACACTGAAGCTTTCTTT
d_gene: -; v_gene: TRBV5-1; j_gene: TRBJ1-4; CDR3aa: CASSSRTDSNEKLFF; CDR3nt: TGCGCCAGCAGCTCCCGGACAGATTCAAATGAAAAACTGTTTTTT
d_gene: TRBD1; v_gene: TRBV27; j_gene: TRBJ1-2; CDR3aa: CASSLLGTAGVGYTF; CDR3nt: TGTGCCAGCAGTTTATTGGGGACAGCGGGCGTCGGCTACACCTTC
d_gene: -; v_gene: TRBV6-1; j_gene: TRBJ2-5; CDR3aa: CASIINLGAETQYF; CDR3nt: TGTGCCAGCATCATTAATTTAGGGGCAGAGACCCAGTACTTC